The next 8 T cell receptor beta chains were all read from a single sample in a study of CXCR3-negative and CXCR3-positive naive CD8 T cells. In preparing the TRB cDNA libraries, 5' RACE with UMI labels was used. Reanalyzing the 5' RACE reads, TCRdb keeps one entry per CDR3 protein, without DNA. Its clone listing holds 150,000 to 180,000 distinct CDR3 sequences. Whole-study results and caveats: CXCR3-positive naive cells carried more hydrophobic TRB CDR3s than CXCR3-negative ones.

For these receptors, no antigen is known. The sequencing input was naive CXCR3+ CD8+ T cells from blood. Subset specified: CD45RO-CCR7+CD27+CD95- naive CD8+ T cells expressing CXCR3 (TNR3+). These receptors were obtained from a human donor in good health. Some clones in this sample may be carry-over from other donors' samples.

The chain combines TRBV27 with TRBJ2-7; TCRdb gives TRBD2 as the D gene, but with no DNA this cannot be confirmed. The germline V gene encodes CDR1 MNHEY and CDR2 SMNVEV (reference sequence). The CDR3 totals 17 residues. The CDR3 sequence: CASSPWDLAGNAYEQYF.

The genes are TRBV4-1 and TRBJ2-7; TCRdb's D call of TRBD2 is untestable without DNA. From germline, CDR1 is MGHRA and CDR2 YSYEKL. The CDR3 runs 15 residues. This CDR3 reads CASSQGTSGTYEQYF.

V is TRBV20-1 and J is TRBJ2-7; TCRdb designates TRBD1, a call that cannot be tested without DNA. The CDR3 length is 11 residues. Germline V CDR1 and CDR2: DFQATT, SNEGSKA (reference sequence). The CDR3 loop reads CSAGTSYEQYF.

The rearrangement uses TRBV12-3 or TRBV12-4 and TRBJ2-5; TCRdb lists TRBD1, though no DNA is available to test this call. This CDR3 has 17 residues. The CDR3 here is CASTYSYGQGHQETQYF.

This chain links TRBV11-1 with TRBJ2-2; as DNA is missing, the TRBD1 call by TCRdb cannot be tested. Per germline, CDR1 SGHAT and CDR2 FQDESV (reference sequence). This CDR3 contains 15 residues. CDR3 in amino acids: CASSLFRGLTGELFF.

The CDR3 sequence: CASSPRQGGSQYF. The V call is TRBV4-1, the J call TRBJ2-3; TCRdb outputs TRBD1, but without DNA this stays unchecked. This CDR3 contains 13 residues. From germline, CDR1 is MGHRA and CDR2 YSYEKL.

This chain joins TRBV28 and TRBJ2-7; no DNA is available, so the TRBD1 call from TCRdb remains unchecked. There are 11 residues in the CDR3. Germline CDR1 reads MDHEN; CDR2 reads SYDVKM. The CDR3 is CASSLFSEQYF.

CDR3 amino acids: CASSLSGGEAFF. V usage is TRBV27 and J usage is TRBJ1-1; TCRdb returns TRBD1, unconfirmable since there is no DNA. This CDR3 comprises 12 residues. Germline V gives CDR1 MNHEY, CDR2 SMNVEV (reference sequence).